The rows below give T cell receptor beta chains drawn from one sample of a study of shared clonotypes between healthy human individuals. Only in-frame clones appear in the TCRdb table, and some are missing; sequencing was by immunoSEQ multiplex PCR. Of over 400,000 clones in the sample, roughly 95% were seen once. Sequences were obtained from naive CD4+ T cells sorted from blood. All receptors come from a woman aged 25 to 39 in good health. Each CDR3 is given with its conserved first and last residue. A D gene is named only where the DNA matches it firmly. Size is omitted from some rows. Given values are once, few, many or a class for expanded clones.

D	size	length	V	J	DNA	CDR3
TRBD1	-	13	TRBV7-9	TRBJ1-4	TGTGCCAGCAGAGGACAGGTGGAGGAAAAACTGTTTTTT	CASRGQVEEKLFF
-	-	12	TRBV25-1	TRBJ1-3	TGTGCCAGCACGATCGGGGGGGACACCATATATTTT	CASTIGGDTIYF
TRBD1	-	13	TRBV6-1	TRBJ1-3	TGTGCCAGCAAGACAGGGACTGGAAACACCATATATTTT	CASKTGTGNTIYF
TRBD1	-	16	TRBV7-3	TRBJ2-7	TGTGCCAGCAGCTTATCCCGGACAGGGTACCCCTACGAGCAGTACTTC	CASSLSRTGYPYEQYF
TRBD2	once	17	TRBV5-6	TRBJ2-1	TGTGCCAGCAGCTTACACGGCGGGAGCGGGTACTACAATGAGCAGTTCTTC	CASSLHGGSGYYNEQFF
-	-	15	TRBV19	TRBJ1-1	TGTGCCAGCCACCGACAATCGGTCAGGGGCACTGAAGCTTTCTTT	CASHRQSVRGTEAFF
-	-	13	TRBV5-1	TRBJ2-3	TGCGCCAGCCACCTTTTTGGCACAGATACGCAGTATTTT	CASHLFGTDTQYF
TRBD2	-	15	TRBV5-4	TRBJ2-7	TGTGCCAGCAGCCCCCGGGGGGGGCGAACCTACGAGCAGTACTTC	CASSPRGGRTYEQYF
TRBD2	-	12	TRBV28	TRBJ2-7	TGTGCCAGCAGCCTGGGGAGGGGCGAGCAGTACTTC	CASSLGRGEQYF
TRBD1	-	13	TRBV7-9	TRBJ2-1	TGTGCCAGCAGCCTGACAGGGACCAATGAGCAGTTCTTC	CASSLTGTNEQFF
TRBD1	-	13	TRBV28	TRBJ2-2	TGTGCCAGCAGGGCAGGGGGCTCGGGGGAGCTGTTTTTT	CASRAGGSGELFF
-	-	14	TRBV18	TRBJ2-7	TGTGCCAGCTCACCACCGGACGGAACCTACGAGCAGTACTTC	CASSPPDGTYEQYF
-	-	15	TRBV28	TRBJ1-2	TGTGCCAGCAGTTTCCCAGTCGGGGCGGCCTATGGCTACACCTTC	CASSFPVGAAYGYTF
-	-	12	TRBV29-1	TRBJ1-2	TGCAGCGTTGTGCAAGGGACGTATGGCTACACCTTC	CSVVQGTYGYTF
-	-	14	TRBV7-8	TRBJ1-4	TGTGCCAGCAGTCTAGGGGGTATTAATGAAAAACTGTTTTTT	CASSLGGINEKLFF
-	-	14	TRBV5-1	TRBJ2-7	TGCGCCAGCAGCTTGGGTAGGGGTCGCCACGAGCAGTACTTC	CASSLGRGRHEQYF
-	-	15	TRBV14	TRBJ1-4	TGTGCCAGCAGCCAAGTTTGGGGAGTGGATGAAAAACTGTTTTTT	CASSQVWGVDEKLFF